This note documents a single T cell receptor beta chain sequence. Its specificity is not known. A far larger clone is just one base off, so this is likely a read error. Germline V CDR1 and CDR2: MGHRA, YSYEKL. Trimming cost V 4 bases and J 2 bases; bases outside gene matches: 4. This CDR3 region has 15 residues. The record originates from a study of regulatory T cells in long-lasting Graves disease. The time point denotes: newly diagnosed GD, antithyroid drugs for less than 3 months. Generation of the TCR library employed RNA extracted from PBMCs. Findings of the study overall: Having only a small sample size may have limited accuracy.

Researchers made TCR beta libraries by using iRepertoire HTBI primers and running Arm-PCR on CDR3 regions. TCRdb re-analysed the multiplex PCR reads in MiXCR, keeping a single row per CDR3 protein. The table lists approximately 470,000 distinct CDR3 sequences, around 15% of them singletons, with 9.5% to 15% in the top ten. The sample was also reused in another study, on T cells in Graves' hyperthyroidism and ophthalmopathy.

This material consisted of peripheral blood mononuclear cells (PBMCs), taken at new diagnosis, from a patient treated with antithyroid drugs. The receptor's source is a man aged 40-49 years with Graves disease. The genes are TRBV4-1 and TRBJ2-7; 11 bases agree with TRBD2. This CDR3 reads CASSPGLAEAYEQYF. CDR3 bases: TGCGCCAGCAGCCCGGGACTAGCGGAGGCCTACGAGCAGTACTTC.